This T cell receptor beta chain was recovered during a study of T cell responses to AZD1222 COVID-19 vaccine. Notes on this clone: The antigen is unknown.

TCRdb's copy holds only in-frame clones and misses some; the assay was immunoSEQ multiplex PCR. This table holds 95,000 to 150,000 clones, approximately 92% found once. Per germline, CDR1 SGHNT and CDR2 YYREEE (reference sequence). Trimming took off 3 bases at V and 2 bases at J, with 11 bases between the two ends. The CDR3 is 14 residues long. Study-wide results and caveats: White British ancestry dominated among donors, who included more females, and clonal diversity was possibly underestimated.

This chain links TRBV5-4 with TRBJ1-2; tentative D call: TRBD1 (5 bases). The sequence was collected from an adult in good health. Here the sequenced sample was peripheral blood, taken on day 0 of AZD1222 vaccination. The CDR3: CASSSLTVNYGYTF. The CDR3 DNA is TGTGCCAGCAGCTCACTGACAGTGAACTATGGCTACACCTTC.